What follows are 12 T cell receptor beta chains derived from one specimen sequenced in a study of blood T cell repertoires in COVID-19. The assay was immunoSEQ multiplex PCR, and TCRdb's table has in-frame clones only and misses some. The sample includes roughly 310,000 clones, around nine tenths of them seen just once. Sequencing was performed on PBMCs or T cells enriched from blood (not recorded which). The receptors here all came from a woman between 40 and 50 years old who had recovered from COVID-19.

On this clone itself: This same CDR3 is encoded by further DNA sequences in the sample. CDR3 protein: CASRVLYEQYF. For the CDR3, the DNA is TGTGCCAGCCGGGTTTTGTACGAGCAGTACTTC. V is TRBV2 and J is TRBJ2-7; no firm D call. The V end lost 8 bases, the J end lost 4 bases, and 9 bases lay between the germline ends. CDR3 length: 11 residues. Germline V gives CDR1 SNHLY, CDR2 FYNNEI.

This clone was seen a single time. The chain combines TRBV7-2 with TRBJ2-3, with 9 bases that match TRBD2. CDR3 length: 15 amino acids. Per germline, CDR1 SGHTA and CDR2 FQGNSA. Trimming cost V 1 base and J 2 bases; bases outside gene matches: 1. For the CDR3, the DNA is TGTGCCAGCAGCTTAGTAGCGGGGGCCACAGATACGCAGTATTTT. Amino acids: CASSLVAGATDTQYF.

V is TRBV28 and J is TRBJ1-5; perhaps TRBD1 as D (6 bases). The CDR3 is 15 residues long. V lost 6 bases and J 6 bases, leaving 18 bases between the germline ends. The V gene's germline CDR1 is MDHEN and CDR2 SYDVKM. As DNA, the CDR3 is TGTGCCAGCAGAAAGGGGGAGACTCGTAGTCAGCCCCAGCATTTT. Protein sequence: CASRKGETRSQPQHF.

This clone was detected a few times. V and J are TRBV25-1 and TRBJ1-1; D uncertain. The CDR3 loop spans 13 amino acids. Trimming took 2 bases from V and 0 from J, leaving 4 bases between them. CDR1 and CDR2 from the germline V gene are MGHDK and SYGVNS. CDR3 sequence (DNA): TGTGCCAGCAGTGAAACGGTGAACACTGAAGCTTTCTTT. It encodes CASSETVNTEAFF.

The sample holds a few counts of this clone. The CDR3 is CASSPSSRSTEAFF. The CDR3 DNA is TGTGCCAGCAGCCCCAGTTCTAGATCCACTGAAGCTTTCTTT. The gene calls are TRBV9 and TRBJ1-1, with unresolved D. This CDR3 is built from 14 residues. V was clipped by 4 bases and J by 4 bases, with 14 bases between them. From germline, CDR1 is SGDLS and CDR2 YYNGEE.

CDR3 bases: TGTGCCAGCAGCTCCCCATTTGACAGGGGGGACTATGGCTACACCTTC. Its protein is CASSSPFDRGDYGYTF. The rearrangement uses TRBV7-9 and TRBJ1-2; TRBD1 aligns across 9 bases. V lost 4 bases, J lost 3 bases, and 9 bases stayed unmatched. Germline values: CDR1 SEHNR, CDR2 FQNEAQ (reference sequence). The CDR3 has 16 residues.

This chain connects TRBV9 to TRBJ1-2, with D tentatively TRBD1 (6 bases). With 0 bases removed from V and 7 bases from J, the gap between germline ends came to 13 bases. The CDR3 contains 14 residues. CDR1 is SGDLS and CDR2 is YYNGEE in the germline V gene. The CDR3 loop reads CASSVAAGDIGYTF. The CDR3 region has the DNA TGTGCCAGCAGCGTAGCGGCAGGGGATATTGGCTACACCTTC.

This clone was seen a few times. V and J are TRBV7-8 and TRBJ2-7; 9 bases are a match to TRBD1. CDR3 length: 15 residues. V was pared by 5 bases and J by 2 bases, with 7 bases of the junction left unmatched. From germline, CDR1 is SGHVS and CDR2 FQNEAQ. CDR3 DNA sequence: TGTGCCAGCAGCCAAAGAGGGACAGGGCCCTACGAGCAGTACTTC. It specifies CASSQRGTGPYEQYF.

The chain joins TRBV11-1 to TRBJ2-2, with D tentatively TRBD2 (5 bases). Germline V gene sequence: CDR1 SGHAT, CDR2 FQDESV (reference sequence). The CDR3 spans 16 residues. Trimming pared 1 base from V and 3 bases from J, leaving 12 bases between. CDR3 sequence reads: CASSLVQRTYTGELFF. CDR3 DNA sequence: TGTGCCAGCAGCTTAGTCCAGAGGACTTACACCGGGGAGCTGTTTTTT. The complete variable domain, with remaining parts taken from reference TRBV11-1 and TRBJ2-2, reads EAEVAQSPRYKITEKSQAVAFWCDPISGHATLYWYRQILGQGPELLVQFQDESVVDDSQLPKDRFSAERLKGVDSTLKIQPAELGDSAMYLCASSLVQRTYTGELFFGEGSRLTVL.

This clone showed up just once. For the CDR3, the DNA is TGTGCCAGCAGCTTAGGACTTCCGGGAGTAGCTTTCTTT. Translating gives CASSLGLPGVAFF. The genes are TRBV7-2 and TRBJ1-1; no clear D gene. The CDR3 consists of 13 residues. Looked up from germline, CDR1 is SGHTA and CDR2 is FQGNSA. V was trimmed by 1 base and J by 10 bases, leaving 13 bases between them. Filled out from reference TRBV7-2 and TRBJ1-1, the complete variable domain reads GAGVSQSPSNKVTEKGKDVELRCDPISGHTALYWYRQSLGQGLEFLIYFQGNSAPDKSGLPSDRFSAERTGGSVSTLTIQRTQQEDSAVYLCASSLGLPGVAFFGQGTRLTVV.

DNA of the CDR3: TGTGCCAGCAGCCCCGGACAGATGAACACTGAAGCTTTCTTT. It yields the protein CASSPGQMNTEAFF. The rearrangement links TRBV11-3 to TRBJ1-1, with D possibly TRBD1 on 6 matching bases. V lost 5 bases to trimming and J lost 0 bases, with 10 bases between them. This CDR3 has 14 amino acids. Germline CDR1 reads SGHNT; CDR2 reads YENEEA.

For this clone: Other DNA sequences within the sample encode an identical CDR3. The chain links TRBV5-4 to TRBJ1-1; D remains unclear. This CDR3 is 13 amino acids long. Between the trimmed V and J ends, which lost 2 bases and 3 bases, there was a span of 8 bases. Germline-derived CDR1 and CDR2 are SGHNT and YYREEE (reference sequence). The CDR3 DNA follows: TGTGCCAGCAGCTTAGACCGGGACACTGAAGCTTTCTTT. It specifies CASSLDRDTEAFF.